Below, one T cell receptor beta chain is given with its context. This sample stems from a study of cytomegalovirus exposure and HLA in healthy donors. The overall study: One earlier analysis, a look at around 180 million T cells, found fewer than 140 million unique TCR beta sequences.

The CDR3 length is 15 residues. With 1 base removed from V and 4 bases from J, the gap between germline ends came to 13 bases. Germline CDR1 SGHAT, CDR2 FQNNGV. PCR involved 60 Vbeta and 13 Jbeta primers. Only in-frame clones appear in the TCRdb table, and some are missing; sequencing was by immunoSEQ multiplex PCR. The listing contains about 40,000 clones. The sequencing input was PBMCs. This chain joins TRBV11-2 and TRBJ1-1, with D unclear. The TCR comes from a human donor in good health. The CDR3 here is CASSLVGRGTTEAFF. The CDR3 region has the DNA TGTGCCAGCAGCTTAGTTGGGCGGGGTACCACTGAAGCTTTCTTT. Supplemented by reference TRBV11-2 and TRBJ1-1, the full variable domain reads EAGVAQSPRYKIIEKRQSVAFWCNPISGHATLYWYQQILGQGPKLLIQFQNNGVVDDSQLPKDRFSAERLKGVDSTLKIQPAKLEDSAVYLCASSLVGRGTTEAFFGQGTRLTVV.